This record concerns one T cell receptor beta chain sequence. CDR1 is SGHTA, CDR2 FQGNSA, per germline. The germline V and J ends were trimmed by 1 base and 13 bases, with 14 bases remaining between them. This CDR3 has 13 residues. The data belong to a study of blood T cell repertoires in COVID-19. Using immunoSEQ multiplex PCR, the repertoire was profiled, and TCRdb retains in-frame clones only, with some absent. The table records 65,000 to 85,000 clones, more than 75% of them present only once. Sequencing was done on a sample of peripheral blood. The rearrangement joins TRBV7-2 to TRBJ2-1; D uncertain. This TCR derives from a human donor in a cohort sampled during active COVID-19. The CDR3 DNA reads as TGTGCCAGCAGCTTAGGTTCTGTGAGCGATCAGTTCTTC. Encoded protein: CASSLGSVSDQFF.